Reported below is one T cell receptor (beta chain). Its antigen is unidentified. RNA, once extracted, was reverse transcribed into cDNA for use as the sequencing template. Profiled with immunoSEQ multiplex PCR; TCRdb holds only in-frame clones, not every one. In the table there are some 180,000 clones, roughly 53% of which are singletons. The source of the sample is a study of CD8+ T cells in alopecia areata. In the study overall: Treated patients were given 5 to 10 mg oral tofacitinib twice daily.

Germline V gives CDR1 MGHRA, CDR2 YSYEKL. The CDR3 sequence is 15 residues long. V shed 1 base and J 3 bases; nucleotides not matched to a gene: 6. The treatment denotes: oral pan-JAK inhibitor, 5-10 mg twice daily. PBMCs were stained for CD3, CD4 and CD8, and CD4+ and CD8+ T cells were sorted. Regarding the study as a whole: In scalp and blood during tofacitinib, many expanded lesional clones persisted. Resident alphabeta T-cell populations of normal skin are likewise subject to sequencing in scalp samples.

The rearrangement uses TRBV4-1 and TRBJ2-7, with 7 bases fitting TRBD1. This specimen was CD8+ T cells sorted from blood, taken at week 24, from a patient treated with tofacitinib. This TCR came from a human donor with alopecia areata. The CDR3 DNA follows: TGCGCCAGCAGCCAAGCAAGGGCAGGGGGCTACGAGCAGTACTTC. This gives the protein CASSQARAGGYEQYF.